This is a list of T cell receptor beta chains from one sample in a study of T cell responses to AZD1222 COVID-19 vaccine. Clones were sequenced by immunoSEQ multiplex PCR, and TCRdb holds only the in-frame ones, with some missing. The sample consists of roughly 45,000 clones, about 80% of them appearing once. The sample was peripheral blood, taken on day 0 of AZD1222 vaccination. The origin of the receptors is an adult in good health. Each CDR3 is given with its conserved first and last residue. The D gene is left open where the match is weak. For some rows the clone size is stated as once, few or many, or as a class when expanded; others skip it.

j_gene: TRBJ1-5
v_gene: TRBV7-2
d_gene: TRBD1
abundance: -
CDR3nt: TGTGCCAGCAGCCTCATTGGACAGGGCCAGCCCCAGCATTTT
CDR3aa: CASSLIGQGQPQHF

j_gene: TRBJ2-7
v_gene: TRBV29-1
d_gene: -
abundance: many
CDR3nt: TGCAGCGTTGAAGGAACGGCCCTCAGCTCCTACGAGCAGTACTTC
CDR3aa: CSVEGTALSSYEQYF

j_gene: TRBJ1-5
v_gene: TRBV19
d_gene: -
abundance: -
CDR3nt: TGTGCCAGTAGTATGAGTTGGAGTAAGCGAACCAATCAGCCCCAGCATTTT
CDR3aa: CASSMSWSKRTNQPQHF

j_gene: TRBJ1-6
v_gene: TRBV5-4
d_gene: -
abundance: -
CDR3nt: TGTGCCAGCAGGACAGACTATAATTCACCCCTCCACTTT
CDR3aa: CASRTDYNSPLHF

j_gene: TRBJ1-5
v_gene: TRBV19
d_gene: -
abundance: -
CDR3nt: TGTGCCAGTACCCCCGGGAGCAATCAGCCCCAGCATTTT
CDR3aa: CASTPGSNQPQHF

j_gene: TRBJ1-4
v_gene: TRBV2
d_gene: -
abundance: -
CDR3nt: TGTGCCAGCAGTGAACGGTTGGCAGCAACTAATGAAAAACTGTTTTTT
CDR3aa: CASSERLAATNEKLFF

j_gene: TRBJ1-2
v_gene: TRBV15
d_gene: -
abundance: once
CDR3nt: TGTGCCACCAGCAGAGGACAGGCGGGTGGCTACACCTTC
CDR3aa: CATSRGQAGGYTF

j_gene: TRBJ1-1
v_gene: TRBV5-5
d_gene: -
abundance: -
CDR3nt: TGTGCCAGCAGCTTATGGTCCAACACTGAAGCTTTCTTT
CDR3aa: CASSLWSNTEAFF

j_gene: TRBJ1-1
v_gene: TRBV3-1/TRBV3-2
d_gene: -
abundance: few
CDR3nt: TGTGCCAGCAGCCAAAGGGTTGGGAACACTGAAGCTTTCTTT
CDR3aa: CASSQRVGNTEAFF

j_gene: TRBJ2-7
v_gene: TRBV27
d_gene: TRBD2
abundance: -
CDR3nt: TGTGCCAGCAGTAAGACTAGCGCCACCTACGAGCAGTACTTC
CDR3aa: CASSKTSATYEQYF

j_gene: TRBJ2-4
v_gene: TRBV27
d_gene: -
abundance: -
CDR3nt: TGTGCCAGCAGTTCATACAGTGACGGATTAGCCAAAAACATTCAGTACTTC
CDR3aa: CASSSYSDGLAKNIQYF

j_gene: TRBJ2-1
v_gene: TRBV5-1
d_gene: -
abundance: once
CDR3nt: TGCGCCAGCAGCCCCGCCGACGGGCACAATGAGCAGTTCTTC
CDR3aa: CASSPADGHNEQFF

j_gene: TRBJ1-1
v_gene: TRBV27
d_gene: -
abundance: -
CDR3nt: TGTGCCGCGGCCGGGTTCCCGGGTGGCACTGAAGCTTTCTTT
CDR3aa: CAAAGFPGGTEAFF